This T cell receptor beta chain was sequenced during a study of Graves' ophthalmopathy and Graves' hyperthyroidism. The germline V gene has CDR1 SNHLY and CDR2 FYNNEI. The CDR3 runs to 16 residues. Unmatched junction bases numbered 7, after V lost 5 bases and J lost 3 bases. With a duration under 3 months, ophthalmopathy in the donors showed moderate-to-severe activity, CAS ≥3 and NOSPECS ≥4. Study-wide points: A classifier, a 13-signature model, separated ophthalmopathy from stable hyperthyroidism with approximately 88% sensitivity and less than 83% specificity. Most thyroid-expanded clonotypes exceeding 0.001 frequency were also found in blood. For predicting ophthalmopathy progression, the model had more than 60% sensitivity and 72% to 75% specificity.

Amplified material comprised TCR beta CDR3 regions derived from RNA transcripts. HTBI primers were used in a first-round RT-PCR, which preceded a second-round multiplex PCR. TCRdb analysed the multiplex PCR reads with MiXCR anew, one entry per CDR3 protein. The sample lists hundreds of thousands of distinct CDR3 sequences; 35% to 50% were seen once. As to this clonotype: Its antigen is not identified.

This clonotype was sampled from an adult man with Graves' ophthalmopathy. The chain combines TRBV2 with TRBJ2-2; 9 nucleotides align to TRBD2. The sample taken for sequencing was peripheral blood. The CDR3 loop reads CASSFRTSGYTGELFF. CDR3 bases: TGTGCCAGCAGTTTCCGAACTAGCGGGTACACCGGGGAGCTGTTTTTT.